These 5 T cell receptor beta chains were sequenced from one sample in a study of CD8 T cells in Susac syndrome (dated by TCRdb to the late 2010s). Library preparation used the immunoSEQ multiplex PCR assay. RNA was extracted using the RNeasy kit, and about 0.5 to 1 ug of the RNA was reverse transcribed with random hexamers. TCRdb passed the public sequencing reads through fastp at Q25 and MiXCR, retaining productive beta sequences. Rows with a matching CDR3 protein are joined into one entry that keeps the most common DNA and genes. For this sample there are a few hundred thousand distinct CDR3 sequences; approximately 85% appear just once. About 0.12% of the sample belongs to the ten largest clones. Sequenced: CD8+ T cells from PBMCs. These receptors were collected from a human donor with multiple sclerosis.

This clonotype turned up a few times. The chain links TRBV3-1 to TRBJ2-7, with D unclear. The germline CDR1 and CDR2 sequences are LGHDT and YNNKEL (reference sequence). The CDR3 sequence is 14 residues long. V gave up 4 bases and J gave up 1 base, with 11 bases separating them. The CDR3 spells CASSPAPVSYEQYF. CDR3 nucleotides: TGTGCCAGCAGCCCCGCCCCCGTTTCCTACGAGCAGTACTTC.

The rearrangement links TRBV10-3 to TRBJ2-3, with TRBD2 matching over 12 bases. The CDR3 runs 21 residues. With V trimmed by 0 bases and J by 3 bases, 16 bases remained unmatched. Germline V CDR1 and CDR2: ENHRY, SYGVKD. In nucleotides, the CDR3 is TGTGCCATCAGTGAGTCAGGACCGGGCCGACTAGCGGGAGTAGGAACAGATACGCAGTATTTT. Translating it yields CAISESGPGRLAGVGTDTQYF.

This chain uses TRBV27 with TRBJ2-7; 11 bases line up with TRBD1. The germline V gene has CDR1 MNHEY and CDR2 SMNVEV (reference sequence). The CDR3 covers 15 residues. V gave up 6 bases and J gave up 6 bases; unmatched junction bases: 10. CDR3 in DNA: TGTGCCAGCAGCCCCATCGGACAGGGGGCCCTCGAGCAGTACTTC. Translated, it gives CASSPIGQGALEQYF.

The chain has TRBV27 and TRBJ2-3, with 10 positions matching TRBD1. V dropped 3 bases and J dropped 1; count of bases not matched to a gene: 4. The CDR3 is made up of 16 amino acids. Looked up from germline, CDR1 is MNHEY and CDR2 is SMNVEV (reference sequence). The CDR3: CASSFSGTGGTDTQYF. The CDR3, as DNA: TGTGCCAGCAGTTTTTCCGGGACAGGGGGCACAGATACGCAGTATTTT.

Worth noting for this clonotype: Its ends do not fully match the called genes, so a read error is possible. The chain couples TRBV9 to TRBJ2-5, with D hard to call. Germline-derived CDR1 and CDR2 are SGDLS and YYNGEE. The CDR3 runs to 15 residues. DNA of the CDR3: TGTGCCAGCAACGTAGGGTGGCAGTACCAAGAGACCCAGTACTTC. Its translation: CASNVGWQYQETQYF. The whole variable domain, filled in from reference TRBV9 and TRBJ2-5, reads DSGVTQTPKHLITATGQRVTLRCSPRSGDLSVYWYQQSLDQGLQFLIQYYNGEERAKGNILERFSAQQFPDLHSELNLSSLELGDSALYFCASNVGWQYQETQYFGPGTRLLVL.